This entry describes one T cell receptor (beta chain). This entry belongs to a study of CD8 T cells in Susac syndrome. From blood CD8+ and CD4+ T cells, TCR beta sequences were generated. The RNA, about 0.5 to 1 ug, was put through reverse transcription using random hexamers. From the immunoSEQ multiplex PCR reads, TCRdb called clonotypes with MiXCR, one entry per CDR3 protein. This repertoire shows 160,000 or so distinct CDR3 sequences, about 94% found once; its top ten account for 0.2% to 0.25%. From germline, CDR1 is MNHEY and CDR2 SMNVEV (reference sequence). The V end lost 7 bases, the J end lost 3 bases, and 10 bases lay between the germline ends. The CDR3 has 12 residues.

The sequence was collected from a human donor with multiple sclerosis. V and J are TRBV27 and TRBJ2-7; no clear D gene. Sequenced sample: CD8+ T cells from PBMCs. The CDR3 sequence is CASTGHDYEQYF. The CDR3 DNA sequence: TGTGCCAGCACCGGGCACGACTACGAGCAGTACTTC.